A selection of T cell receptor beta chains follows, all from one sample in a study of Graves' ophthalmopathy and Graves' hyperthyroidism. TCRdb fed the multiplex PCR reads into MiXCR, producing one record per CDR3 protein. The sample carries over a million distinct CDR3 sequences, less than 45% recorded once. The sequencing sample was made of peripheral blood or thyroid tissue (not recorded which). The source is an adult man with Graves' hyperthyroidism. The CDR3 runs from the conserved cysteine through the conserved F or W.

CSAREQLPNQPQHF	TRBV20-1	TRBJ1-5
CASGTPPETQYF	TRBV6-5	TRBJ2-5
CSARLPASGTVNYGYTF	TRBV20-1	TRBJ1-2
CASSAGLALLYEQYF	TRBV25-1	TRBJ2-7
CARVQGDQPQHF	TRBV2	TRBJ1-5
CASSEVGGSYEQYF	TRBV25-1	TRBJ2-7
CASSGGTWGYGYTF	TRBV27	TRBJ1-2
CASSPKTHNSPLHF	TRBV5-4	TRBJ1-6
CASSLGDRSPISYEQYF	TRBV5-1	TRBJ2-7
CASSSTRDGTYEQYF	TRBV6-5	TRBJ2-7
CASRADGANVLTF	TRBV10-1	TRBJ2-6
CASREGQSSSPLHF	TRBV6-6	TRBJ1-6